The 30 T cell receptor beta chains in this list originate from one sample, sequenced in a study of T cells expressing NK-cell markers. TCRdb reprocessed the 5' RACE reads, keeping one entry per CDR3 protein, no DNA. In total, the table holds 550,000 to 600,000 distinct CDR3 sequences. Sequencing was performed on blood T cells: a sorted CD56 or NKG2C T cell subset, CD4+ or CD8+ T cells, or bulk PBMC T cells (not recorded which). Source of these receptors: a man between 18 and 29 years old in good health.

V is TRBV29-1 and J is TRBJ2-2; lacking DNA, the TRBD2 call made by TCRdb goes unchecked. Germline V gene data show CDR1 as SQVTM and CDR2 as ANQGSEA. CDR3 length equals 15 residues. CDR3 amino acids: CSAAPGTSGDGELFF.

The chain is built from TRBV11-1 and TRBJ2-1; with no DNA, the TCRdb D assignment of TRBD1 cannot be verified. The CDR3 sequence is 20 residues long. From germline, CDR1 is SGHAT and CDR2 FQDESV (reference sequence). Here the CDR3 reads CASSPRGGSEAGGSYNEQFF.

V gene TRBV5-1 combines with J gene TRBJ2-7. Germline V gene data show CDR1 as SGHRS and CDR2 as YFSETQ. The CDR3 contains 15 residues. The CDR3 protein is CASSSNSGGPYEQYF. The whole variable domain, remainder taken from reference TRBV5-1 and TRBJ2-7, is KAGVTQTPRYLIKTRGQQVTLSCSPISGHRSVSWYQQTPGQGLQFLFEYFSETQRNKGNFPGRFSGRQFSNSRSEMNVSTLELGDSALYLCASSSNSGGPYEQYFGPGTRLTVT.

The chain links TRBV6-6 to TRBJ2-3. This CDR3 region has 11 residues. Germline assignment: CDR1 MNHNY and CDR2 SVGAGI (reference sequence). The CDR3 here is CASTGTDTQYF.

CDR3 residues: CASSFSGQGPTDTQYF. This chain uses TRBV12-3 or TRBV12-4 with TRBJ2-3; TCRdb returns TRBD1, unconfirmable since there is no DNA. This CDR3 spans 16 amino acids.

The chain uses TRBV28 and TRBJ2-7; TCRdb's D gene call, TRBD1, goes unchecked for lack of DNA. There are 14 residues in the CDR3. CDR1 MDHEN and CDR2 SYDVKM come from the germline V gene. The CDR3 sequence is CASITGGPYYEQYF. The entire variable domain, with the rest obtained from reference TRBV28 and TRBJ2-7, is as follows: DVKVTQSSRYLVKRTGEKVFLECVQDMDHENMFWYRQDPGLGLRLIYFSYDVKMKEKGDIPEGYSVSREKKERFSLILESASTNQTSMYLCASITGGPYYEQYFGPGTRLTVT.

V and J are TRBV6-1 and TRBJ2-1; with no DNA, the TCRdb D assignment of TRBD2 cannot be verified. The CDR3 spans 15 residues. The V gene's germline CDR1 is MNHNS and CDR2 SASEGT. Here the CDR3 reads CASRRASESYNEQFF.

This sequence joins TRBV20-1 and TRBJ2-4. This CDR3 comprises 14 residues. Germline CDR1 DFQATT, CDR2 SNEGSKA (reference sequence). CDR3: CSARGRIAKNIQYF.

The V gene is TRBV2, the J gene TRBJ2-3; TCRdb designates TRBD2, a call that cannot be tested without DNA. This CDR3 has 14 residues. Per germline, CDR1 SNHLY and CDR2 FYNNEI. CDR3 loop: CASRGGTTWNTQYF.

The rearrangement joins TRBV12-3 or TRBV12-4 to TRBJ2-3; the TCRdb call, TRBD1, lacks DNA for checking. CDR3 length equals 14 residues. CDR3 in amino acids: CASSSGDGTDTQYF.

This chain joins TRBV30 and TRBJ2-1; as DNA is missing, the TRBD1 call by TCRdb cannot be tested. The CDR3 is 15 residues long. From germline, CDR1 is GTSNPN and CDR2 SVGIG (reference sequence). CDR3 in amino acids: CAWHYGTLALNEQFF. The variable domain in full, with the rest retrieved from reference TRBV30 and TRBJ2-1, is SQTIHQWPATLVQPVGSPLSLECTVEGTSNPNLYWYRQAAGRGLQLLFYSVGIGQISSEVPQNLSASRPQDRQFILSSKKLLLSDSGFYLCAWHYGTLALNEQFFGPGTRLTVL.

This sequence joins TRBV6-2 or TRBV6-3 and TRBJ2-3; as DNA is missing, the TRBD2 call by TCRdb cannot be tested. This CDR3 has 17 residues. The germline V gene encodes CDR1 MNHEY and CDR2 SVGEGT. Here the CDR3 reads CASSFRLEKGLEDTQYF.

V is TRBV4-1 and J is TRBJ2-1. The CDR3 length is 15 residues. The germline V gene has CDR1 MGHRA and CDR2 YSYEKL. CDR3 sequence: CASSQVVLINNEQFF.

The chain joins TRBV12-3 or TRBV12-4 to TRBJ2-2; TCRdb's assignment of TRBD2 cannot be checked, as there is no DNA. The CDR3 runs to 15 residues. CDR3 loop: CASSWRTRNTGELFF.

V and J are TRBV4-3 and TRBJ2-1. Germline CDR1 LGHNA, CDR2 YSLEER. The CDR3 is 15 residues long. The CDR3 reads CASSQDQVGYNEQFF.

V is TRBV5-1 and J is TRBJ1-1; there is no DNA to check the TCRdb D call of TRBD1. This CDR3 has 14 amino acids. CDR1 and CDR2 (germline): SGHRS, YFSETQ. CDR3 sequence: CASTVTVGNTEAFF.

The CDR3 protein is CASSYTRGPRETQYF. The J gene is TRBJ2-5, the V gene TRBV6-5; there is no DNA to check the TCRdb D call of TRBD1. Germline V CDR1 and CDR2: MNHEY, SVGAGI. The CDR3 consists of 15 residues.

V usage is TRBV4-1 and J usage is TRBJ1-3. This CDR3 spans 17 amino acids. Per the germline V gene, CDR1 is MGHRA and CDR2 is YSYEKL. CDR3 protein: CASSQVAGPTSGNTIYF.

J is TRBJ2-7 and V is TRBV5-5; TCRdb gives TRBD2 as the D gene, but with no DNA this cannot be confirmed. The CDR3 contains 16 residues. Per germline, CDR1 SGHKS and CDR2 YYEKEE (reference sequence). CDR3: CASTEGVASGLLGQYF.

The rearrangement links TRBV6-2 or TRBV6-3 to TRBJ2-5; TCRdb indicates TRBD2, and absent DNA this call remains unverified. The CDR3 is 19 residues long. Germline CDR1 is MNHEY and CDR2 is SVGEGT. The CDR3 reads CASRLLTRTSGRGQETQYF.

V gene TRBV12-3 or TRBV12-4 combines with J gene TRBJ2-7; TCRdb picks TRBD2, but there is no DNA to check that call. The CDR3 runs 15 residues. This CDR3 is CASRLVASGYYEQYF.

The rearrangement joins TRBV27 to TRBJ2-2; checking the TCRdb D call of TRBD2 is not possible without DNA. Germline V gene sequence: CDR1 MNHEY, CDR2 SMNVEV (reference sequence). The CDR3 totals 15 residues. This CDR3 is CASTSGAQGTGELFF.

The V and J genes are TRBV29-1 and TRBJ2-7; TCRdb's assignment of TRBD2 cannot be checked, as there is no DNA. The germline V gene encodes CDR1 SQVTM and CDR2 ANQGSEA. This CDR3 comprises 14 residues. The CDR3: CSVDGSSGIYEQYF.

V usage is TRBV5-5 and J usage is TRBJ2-1; TCRdb reports TRBD1, a call that lacks DNA to check it against. The CDR3 contains 16 residues. The germline gives CDR1 SGHKS, CDR2 YYEKEE (reference sequence). CDR3 in amino acids: CASSPAPGTGGNEQFF.

This rearrangement joins TRBV2 to TRBJ2-2; checking the TCRdb D call of TRBD2 is not possible without DNA. Germline loops: CDR1 SNHLY, CDR2 FYNNEI. This CDR3 has 17 residues. The CDR3 region is CASTTRGTSGPTGELFF.

J is TRBJ1-4 and V is TRBV7-9. Germline CDR1 and CDR2: SEHNR and FQNEAQ (reference sequence). This CDR3 has 13 residues. CDR3 in amino acids: CASSPSLVEKLFF.

The V and J genes are TRBV10-3 and TRBJ1-1. Germline lookup yields CDR1 ENHRY and CDR2 SYGVKD. This CDR3 has 15 amino acids. The CDR3 spells CAISESTGMNTEAFF.

The V gene is TRBV25-1, the J gene TRBJ2-1; the TCRdb D gene call, TRBD1, has no DNA to confirm it. CDR1 is MGHDK, CDR2 SYGVNS, per germline. This CDR3 spans 16 amino acids. The CDR3 spells CASSESGRGSYNEQFF.

This sequence joins TRBV15 and TRBJ1-6; the TRBD1 assignment by TCRdb is unverifiable without DNA. Germline lookup yields CDR1 LNHNV and CDR2 YYDKDF (reference sequence). The CDR3 sequence is 15 residues long. CDR3 residues: CATSRFRDYNSPLHF.

The rearrangement joins TRBV7-9 to TRBJ2-5; no DNA is available, so the TRBD1 call from TCRdb remains unchecked. The CDR3 is made up of 15 amino acids. Per germline, CDR1 SEHNR and CDR2 FQNEAQ (reference sequence). The CDR3 reads CASSTQDRREQTQYF.